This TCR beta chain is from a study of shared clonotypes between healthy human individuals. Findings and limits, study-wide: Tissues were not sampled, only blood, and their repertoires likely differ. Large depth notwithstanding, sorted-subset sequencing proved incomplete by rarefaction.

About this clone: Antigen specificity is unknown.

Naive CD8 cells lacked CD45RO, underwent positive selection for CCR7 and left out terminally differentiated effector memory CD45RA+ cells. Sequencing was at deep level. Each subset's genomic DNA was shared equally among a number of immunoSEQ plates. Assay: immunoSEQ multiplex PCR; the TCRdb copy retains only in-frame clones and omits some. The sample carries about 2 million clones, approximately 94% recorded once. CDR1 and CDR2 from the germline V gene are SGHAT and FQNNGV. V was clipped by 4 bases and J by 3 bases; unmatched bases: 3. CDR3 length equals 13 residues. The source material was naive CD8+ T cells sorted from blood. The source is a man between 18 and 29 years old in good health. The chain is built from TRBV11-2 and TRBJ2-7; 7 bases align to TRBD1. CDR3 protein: CASSWGQNYEQYF. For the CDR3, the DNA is TGTGCCAGCAGCTGGGGACAGAACTACGAGCAGTACTTC.